This T cell receptor beta chain was obtained from a study of T cell responses to AZD1222 COVID-19 vaccine. The V end lost 4 bases, the J end lost 9 bases, and 20 bases lay between the germline ends. The CDR3 contains 15 residues. Per the germline V gene, CDR1 is MDHEN and CDR2 is SYDVKM. Sequenced by immunoSEQ multiplex PCR; TCRdb stores in-frame clones only, minus some. Counted here are some 120,000 clones, about 90% occurring once; the ten biggest clones make up 1.3% to 1.5%. This TCR came from an adult in good health. The sequenced sample was peripheral blood, obtained on day 0 of AZD1222 vaccination. The V gene is TRBV28, the J gene TRBJ2-3, with TRBD2 as a possible D gene (5 bases). CDR3 amino acids: CASSSPVLRAGTQYF. CDR3 nucleotides: TGTGCCAGCAGTTCCCCGGTGTTAAGGGCGGGCACGCAGTATTTT.